This record concerns one T cell receptor beta chain sequence. Its antigen is still unknown. Other nucleotide sequences from this sample produce the same CDR3. Clones were sequenced by immunoSEQ multiplex PCR, and TCRdb holds only the in-frame ones, with some missing. The sample gives some 2.4 million clones, 80% to 95% of which show up once; roughly 0.36% is in the top ten. This entry is derived from a study of shared clonotypes between healthy human individuals. Across the study: CD4 naive and memory got three plates each, CD8 naive two, CD8 memory one. Study results and limitations: Against clonotypes common to all four donors, non-shared ones had lower generation probabilities.

This CDR3 spans 13 amino acids. Germline-derived CDR1 and CDR2 are MNHEY and SMNVEV (reference sequence). V shed 6 bases, J shed 2 bases, and the junction held 2 bases outside the gene matches. Sequencing was performed on naive CD4+ T cells from PBMCs. Specified subset: CD45RA+ positively selected. This rearrangement joins TRBV27 to TRBJ2-7; 9 bases are shared with TRBD1. The TCR was taken from a man younger than 35 in good health. Some clones in this sample may be carry-over from other donors' samples. CDR3 residues: CASSRTGAYEQYF. In DNA, the CDR3 is TGTGCCAGCAGCCGGACAGGGGCCTACGAGCAGTACTTC.